The rows below give T cell receptor beta chains drawn from one sample of a study of T-cell memory formation after mild COVID-19. MiXCR was run by TCRdb on the 5' RACE reads, yielding one entry per CDR3 protein. This table has about 470,000 distinct CDR3 sequences, around 25% appearing once. Sequencing was performed on PBMCs or a T cell subset sorted from them (not recorded which). Receptors originate from an adult woman who had mild COVID-19 (a few samples of this study predate the infection). Cell type and time point are not known. Each CDR3 is given with its conserved first and last residue. Fields, in order: D gene, clone size, V gene, J gene, CDR3 protein, CDR3 DNA. A D gene is named only where the DNA matches it firmly. The size of a clone is reported for some rows only, either as once, few or many, or as a class for expanded clones.

>.|few|TRBV3-1|TRBJ1-2
CASSQVSPGGYTF
TGTGCCAGCAGCCAAGTTTCTCCAGGGGGCTACACCTTC
>.|.|TRBV20-1|TRBJ1-5
CSASFDRSQPQHF
TGCAGTGCTAGCTTTGACAGGAGTCAGCCCCAGCATTTT
>.|few|TRBV7-3|TRBJ2-1
CASSPAPRWDEQFF
TGTGCCAGCAGCCCGGCCCCACGATGGGATGAGCAGTTCTTC
>TRBD2|few|TRBV29-1|TRBJ2-5
CSVEAGGQETQYF
TGCAGCGTTGAAGCGGGAGGTCAAGAGACCCAGTACTTC
>TRBD2|.|TRBV19|TRBJ2-7
CASSMREASVYEQYF
TGTGCCAGTAGTATGCGGGAGGCGTCGGTGTACGAGCAGTACTTC
>.|few|TRBV20-1|TRBJ1-4
CSATPERSNEKLFF
TGCAGTGCTACTCCGGAGAGGTCTAATGAAAAACTGTTTTTT
>.|.|TRBV12-3/TRBV12-4|TRBJ2-7
CASSPQLTASYEQYF
TGTGCCAGCAGTCCCCAGTTGACCGCCTCCTACGAGCAGTACTTC
>.|few|TRBV7-3|TRBJ1-2
CASSLSGPYGYTF
TGTGCCAGCAGCTTATCCGGTCCCTATGGCTACACCTTC
>.|.|TRBV19|TRBJ2-7
CASSEQGSSSEQYF
TGTGCCAGTAGTGAACAGGGTTCTTCGTCCGAGCAGTACTTC
>TRBD1|.|TRBV5-1|TRBJ2-5
CASSGGQGTETQYF
TGCGCCAGCAGTGGGGGACAGGGGACTGAGACCCAGTACTTC
>.|.|TRBV6-5|TRBJ1-1
CASSRGGDTEAFF
TGTGCCAGCTCCCGGGGGGGGGACACTGAAGCTTTCTTT
>.|.|TRBV24-1|TRBJ1-1
CATSDPNGGNTEAFF
TGTGCCACCAGTGATCCGAATGGAGGGAACACTGAAGCTTTCTTT
>.|few|TRBV6-6|TRBJ2-3
CASSLTRSPSTDTQYF
TGTGCCAGCAGCCTCACCCGATCCCCTAGCACAGATACGCAGTATTTT
>.|few|TRBV12-3/TRBV12-4|TRBJ1-1
CASSLGPTGGTEAFF
TGTGCCAGCAGTTTAGGCCCGACCGGGGGCACTGAAGCTTTCTTT
>.|few|TRBV30|TRBJ2-7
CAGVRDSSFSGFTYEQYF
TGTGCCGGGGTCCGGGACAGCAGTTTTAGCGGGTTCACCTACGAGCAGTACTTC
>.|.|TRBV7-9|TRBJ2-5
CASRWDQETQYF
TGTGCCAGCAGATGGGATCAAGAGACCCAGTACTTC
>TRBD2|.|TRBV5-4|TRBJ2-2
CASSERGRGNTGELFF
TGTGCCAGCAGCGAGCGGGGGCGGGGAAACACCGGGGAGCTGTTTTTT
>.|.|TRBV5-1|TRBJ2-1
CASSIWSGDVYNEQFF
TGCGCCAGCAGCATATGGAGCGGAGATGTATACAATGAGCAGTTCTTC
>.|.|TRBV5-1|TRBJ2-1
CASSLGIAENYNEQFF
TGCGCCAGCAGCTTGGGTATAGCGGAGAACTACAATGAGCAGTTCTTC
>.|.|TRBV12-3/TRBV12-4|TRBJ1-1
CASSLRLRIEAFF
TGTGCCAGCAGTTTAAGACTCAGGATTGAAGCTTTCTTT
>TRBD2|.|TRBV7-3|TRBJ2-3
CASSLSTGGGPDTQYF
TGTGCCAGCAGCTTATCCACGGGAGGGGGGCCAGATACGCAGTATTTT
>.|few|TRBV7-2|TRBJ2-3
CASSPGGTVLHTQYF
TGTGCCAGCAGCCCCGGCGGGACGGTCCTCCATACGCAGTATTTT
>TRBD1|.|TRBV18|TRBJ2-1
CASSPRGQGANEQFF
TGTGCCAGCTCACCAAGGGGACAGGGGGCGAATGAGCAGTTCTTC
>.|.|TRBV30|TRBJ1-3
CAWSLLRNTIYF
TGTGCCTGGAGTTTACTACGAAACACCATATATTTT
>TRBD2|.|TRBV25-1|TRBJ2-3
CASSEWLAGATDTQYF
TGTGCCAGCAGTGAATGGCTAGCGGGAGCAACAGATACGCAGTATTTT
>TRBD1|.|TRBV20-1|TRBJ1-5
CSAPGDRANQPQHF
TGCAGTGCTCCGGGGGACAGGGCCAATCAGCCCCAGCATTTT
>.|few|TRBV6-4|TRBJ1-1
CASSDSRKSTEAFF
TGTGCCAGCAGTGACTCCCGTAAGAGCACTGAAGCTTTCTTT
>.|.|TRBV20-1|TRBJ1-1
CSAIRRNTEAFF
TGCAGTGCTATTAGGCGGAACACTGAAGCTTTCTTT
>TRBD1|once|TRBV24-1|TRBJ2-1
CATSDQDRGLGEQFF
TGTGCCACCAGTGACCAGGACAGGGGGCTAGGGGAGCAGTTCTTC